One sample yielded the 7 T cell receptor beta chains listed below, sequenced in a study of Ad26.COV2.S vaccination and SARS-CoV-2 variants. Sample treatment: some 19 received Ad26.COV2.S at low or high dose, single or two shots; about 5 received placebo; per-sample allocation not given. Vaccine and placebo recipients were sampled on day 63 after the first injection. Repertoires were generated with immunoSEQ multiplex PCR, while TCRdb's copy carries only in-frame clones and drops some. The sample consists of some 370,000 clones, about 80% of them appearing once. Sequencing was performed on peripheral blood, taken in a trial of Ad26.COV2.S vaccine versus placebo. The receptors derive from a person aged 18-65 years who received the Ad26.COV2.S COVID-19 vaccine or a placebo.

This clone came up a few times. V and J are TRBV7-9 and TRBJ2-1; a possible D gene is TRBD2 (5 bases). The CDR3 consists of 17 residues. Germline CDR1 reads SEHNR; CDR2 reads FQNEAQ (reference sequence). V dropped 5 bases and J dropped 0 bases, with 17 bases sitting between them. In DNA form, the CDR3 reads TGTGCCAGCAGCCTCCCTTCCGGGGTGAGCTCCTACAATGAGCAGTTCTTC. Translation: CASSLPSGVSSYNEQFF.

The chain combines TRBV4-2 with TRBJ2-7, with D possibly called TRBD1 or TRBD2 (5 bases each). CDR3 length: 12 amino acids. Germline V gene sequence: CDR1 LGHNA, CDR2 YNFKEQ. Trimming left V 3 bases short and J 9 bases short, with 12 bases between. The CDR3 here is CASSQEKGRQYF. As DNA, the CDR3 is TGTGCCAGCAGCCAGGAGAAGGGACGGCAGTACTTC.

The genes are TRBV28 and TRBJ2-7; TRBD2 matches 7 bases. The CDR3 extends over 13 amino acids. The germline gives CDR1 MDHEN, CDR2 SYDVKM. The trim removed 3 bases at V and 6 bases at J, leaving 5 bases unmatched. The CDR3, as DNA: TGTGCCAGCAGTTTGCTAGGGGAGGGCGAGCAGTACTTC. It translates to CASSLLGEGEQYF.

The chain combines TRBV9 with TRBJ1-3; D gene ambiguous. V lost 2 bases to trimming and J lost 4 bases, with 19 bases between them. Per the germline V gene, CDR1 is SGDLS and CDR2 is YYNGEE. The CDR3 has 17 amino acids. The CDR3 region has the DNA TGTGCCAGCAGCGTCCTAGACGCAGGAGCTTCAGGAAACACCATATATTTT. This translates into CASSVLDAGASGNTIYF.

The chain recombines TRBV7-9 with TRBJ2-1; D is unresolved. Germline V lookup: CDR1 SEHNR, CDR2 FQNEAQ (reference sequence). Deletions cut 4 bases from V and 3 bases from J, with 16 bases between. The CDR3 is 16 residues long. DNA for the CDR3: TGTGCCAGCAGCTGGCAGGCTGCCAGGAACTACAATGAGCAGTTCTTC. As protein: CASSWQAARNYNEQFF.

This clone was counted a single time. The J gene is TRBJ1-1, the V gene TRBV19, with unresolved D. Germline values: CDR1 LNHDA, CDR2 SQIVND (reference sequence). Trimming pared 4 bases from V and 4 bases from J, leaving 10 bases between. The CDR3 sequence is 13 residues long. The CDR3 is CASSTVATTEAFF. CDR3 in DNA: TGTGCCAGTAGTACGGTTGCTACCACTGAAGCTTTCTTT.

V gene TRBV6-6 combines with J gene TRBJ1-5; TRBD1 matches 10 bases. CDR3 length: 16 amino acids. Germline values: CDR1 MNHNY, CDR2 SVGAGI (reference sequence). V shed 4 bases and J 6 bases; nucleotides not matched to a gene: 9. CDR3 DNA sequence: TGTGCCAGCAGTTTCGGGACAGGGGTCTTGGGTCAGCCCCAGCATTTT. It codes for CASSFGTGVLGQPQHF.